The 32 T cell receptor beta chains in this list originate from one sample, sequenced in a study of cytomegalovirus exposure and HLA in healthy donors. Sequenced by immunoSEQ multiplex PCR; TCRdb stores in-frame clones only, minus some. The sample has about 140,000 clones, approximately 87% seen once. What was sequenced was PBMCs. These receptors were obtained from a man younger than 35 in good health and CMV-seronegative.

The genes are TRBV5-6 and TRBJ2-7, with 11 bases aligning to TRBD2. Unmatched junction bases numbered 4, after V lost 5 bases and J lost 3 bases. The germline gives CDR1 SGHDT, CDR2 YYEEEE. The CDR3 has 14 amino acids. CDR3 nucleotide sequence: TGTGCCAGCAGTAGCGGGGGGGCTGTCTACGAGCAGTACTTC. Its translation is CASSSGGAVYEQYF. Supplemented by reference TRBV5-6 and TRBJ2-7, the full variable domain reads DAGVTQSPTHLIKTRGQQVTLRCSPKSGHDTVSWYQQALGQGPQFIFQYYEEEERQRGNFPDRFSGHQFPNYSSELNVNALLLGDSALYLCASSSGGAVYEQYFGPGTRLTVT.

J is TRBJ1-5 and V is TRBV28; D not certain. The CDR3 has 13 amino acids. The germline gives CDR1 MDHEN, CDR2 SYDVKM. V was cut by 6 bases and J by 4 bases, with 10 bases left in between. In nucleotides, the CDR3 is TGTGCCAGCAGATCACCTAGTAATCAGCCCCAGCATTTT. Translating gives CASRSPSNQPQHF.

The chain recombines TRBV20-1 with TRBJ2-1; 9 bases align to TRBD1. CDR1 is DFQATT and CDR2 is SNEGSKA in the germline V gene (reference sequence). The V gene end was trimmed by 3 bases and the J gene end by 10 bases; junction bases not matched to a gene: 1. The CDR3 loop spans 11 amino acids. CDR3 amino acids: CSARGTGEQFF. The CDR3 DNA is TGCAGTGCTAGGGGGACAGGGGAGCAGTTCTTC.

The chain joins TRBV15 to TRBJ2-1; possible D gene TRBD1, 5 bases. This CDR3 is built from 14 residues. Looked up from germline, CDR1 is LNHNV and CDR2 is YYDKDF (reference sequence). V was trimmed by 0 bases and J by 10 bases, leaving 13 bases between them. CDR3 sequence: CATSRDLGRGEQFF. CDR3 DNA: TGTGCCACCAGCAGAGATCTGGGTAGGGGAGAGCAGTTCTTC.

The chain is built from TRBV5-1 and TRBJ1-1; D is unclear. The CDR3 contains 13 residues. The V gene's germline CDR1 is SGHRS and CDR2 YFSETQ. V lost 4 bases to trimming and J lost 4 bases, with 11 bases between them. For the CDR3, the DNA is TGCGCCAGCAGCCTGTACGGTACCACTGAAGCTTTCTTT. It encodes CASSLYGTTEAFF.

This clone has a handful of counts. This sequence joins TRBV6-5 and TRBJ1-2, with 9 bases fitting TRBD1. CDR3 length equals 15 residues. Trimming cost V 6 bases and J 4 bases; bases outside gene matches: 9. Germline-derived CDR1 and CDR2 are MNHEY and SVGAGI. CDR3: CASRSTGGAGYGYTF. CDR3 coding DNA: TGTGCCAGCAGGAGTACAGGGGGCGCGGGCTATGGCTACACCTTC.

The chain links TRBV5-5 to TRBJ2-2, with 7 bases that match TRBD1. Germline assignment: CDR1 SGHKS and CDR2 YYEKEE (reference sequence). The trim removed 2 bases at V and 6 bases at J, leaving 4 bases unmatched. The CDR3 totals 14 residues. CDR3 in DNA: TGTGCCAGCAGCTTTCAGGGGGACGCCGGGGAGCTGTTTTTT. Its translation: CASSFQGDAGELFF.

This clone was seen more than once but under ten times. The chain recombines TRBV11-2 with TRBJ1-2, with TRBD1 matching 8 bases. CDR3 length equals 16 residues. Germline V lookup: CDR1 SGHAT, CDR2 FQNNGV. The V gene end was trimmed by 0 bases and the J gene end by 8 bases; junction bases not matched to a gene: 11. The CDR3 sequence is CASSLEGTGFAPGYTF. The CDR3 region has the DNA TGTGCCAGCAGCTTAGAGGGGACAGGATTCGCCCCAGGCTACACCTTC.

Comment on this clone: Germline and junction disagree at one end, which may indicate a read error. The genes are TRBV2 and TRBJ2-1; 8 bases are a match to TRBD2. This CDR3 is 15 amino acids long. The germline V gene encodes CDR1 SNHLY and CDR2 FYNNEI. In nucleotides, the CDR3 is TGTGCCAGCAGTGAAGCGGGGCGGGGGGACCATTATCGGCTCTTC. Translation: CASSEAGRGDHYRLF. Supplemented by reference TRBV2 and TRBJ2-1, the full variable domain reads EPEVTQTPSHQVTQMGQEVILRCVPISNHLYFYWYRQILGQKVEFLVSFYNNEISEKSEIFDDQFSVERPDGSNFTLKIRSTKLEDSAMYFCASSEAGRGDHYRLFGPGTRLTVL.

The chain links TRBV29-1 to TRBJ2-2; tentatively, D is TRBD1 (5 bases). This CDR3 comprises 12 residues. Germline V gene lookup returns CDR1 SQVTM and CDR2 ANQGSEA. The chain's CDR3 is CTGLSNTGELFF. CDR3 sequence (DNA): TGCACAGGGCTTTCGAACACCGGGGAGCTGTTTTTT.

The rearrangement joins TRBV2 to TRBJ1-6; TRBD1 aligns across 10 bases. After removal of 4 bases from V and 11 bases from J, the junction contained 5 bases not matched to a gene. The CDR3 contains 14 residues. Germline V gene lookup returns CDR1 SNHLY and CDR2 FYNNEI. The CDR3 loop is CASSGDRGFTPLHF. CDR3 nucleotides: TGTGCCAGCAGTGGGGACAGGGGATTCACACCCCTCCACTTT.

V gene TRBV15 combines with J gene TRBJ1-2; D unclear. Trimming shortened V by 1 base and J by 8 bases, and 14 bases separated the two germline ends. CDR3 length: 14 amino acids. Germline CDR1 LNHNV, CDR2 YYDKDF (reference sequence). The CDR3 here is CATSRGPGILGYTF. CDR3 coding DNA: TGTGCCACCAGCAGAGGGCCGGGGATACTAGGCTACACCTTC.

The chain couples TRBV5-6 to TRBJ1-5; tentatively, D is TRBD1 (5 bases). V lost 3 bases and J 1 base, leaving 20 bases between the germline ends. This CDR3 is built from 18 residues. Per the germline V gene, CDR1 is SGHDT and CDR2 is YYEEEE. The CDR3 reads CASSSFVEGPFSNQPQHF. The CDR3 DNA sequence: TGTGCCAGCAGCTCGTTCGTGGAGGGACCCTTCAGCAATCAGCCCCAGCATTTT.

This clone occurred once. V gene TRBV6-5 combines with J gene TRBJ2-5; perhaps TRBD1 as D (6 bases). The CDR3 has 14 amino acids. Deletions cut 0 bases from V and 13 bases from J, with 18 bases between. CDR1 and CDR2 (germline): MNHEY, SVGAGI. Here the CDR3 reads CASSYSRTADLPYF. The CDR3 DNA reads TGTGCCAGCAGTTACTCTCGGACAGCCGATCTCCCGTACTTC.

This clone was seen only once. V usage is TRBV27 and J usage is TRBJ2-5; 7 positions agree with TRBD1. V gave up 3 bases and J gave up 4 bases; unmatched junction bases: 8. Germline V gene lookup returns CDR1 MNHEY and CDR2 SMNVEV (reference sequence). This CDR3 contains 15 residues. The CDR3 loop reads CASSLGDSTLETQYF. CDR3 DNA: TGTGCCAGCAGTTTGGGGGACAGCACTTTAGAGACCCAGTACTTC.

This clone was observed a few times. This chain connects TRBV18 to TRBJ2-2, with a weak D call TRBD2 (6 bases). V was pared by 5 bases and J by 1 base, with 11 bases between. The CDR3 is made up of 15 amino acids. Germline assignment: CDR1 KGHSH and CDR2 LQKENI. CDR3 bases: TGTGCCAGCTCAGGGACTGGCTGGAACACCGGGGAGCTGTTTTTT. This gives the protein CASSGTGWNTGELFF.

This clone appeared once. The V gene is TRBV28, the J gene TRBJ2-3, with 8 bases fitting TRBD1. Looked up from germline, CDR1 is MDHEN and CDR2 is SYDVKM. J gave up 2 bases and V 5 bases, and 6 bases lay outside the gene matches. The CDR3 totals 15 residues. In DNA form, the CDR3 reads TGTGCCAGCAGTGAGGACAGGGCTTCCACAGATACGCAGTATTTT. Translating it yields CASSEDRASTDTQYF.

The chain links TRBV6-1 to TRBJ1-5, with TRBD1 identical over 9 bases. The germline CDR1 and CDR2 sequences are MNHNS and SASEGT. The V segment lost 4 bases and the J segment 7 bases; nucleotides outside the gene matches: 8. The CDR3 extends over 15 amino acids. DNA of the CDR3: TGTGCCAGCAGTGTACAGGGGGCGCTAGGACAGCCCCAGCATTTT. Translated: CASSVQGALGQPQHF.

The rearrangement links TRBV7-8 to TRBJ2-6, with no clear D. The ends were cut back, 5 bases at V and 0 bases at J, with 14 bases in the middle. Per germline, CDR1 SGHVS and CDR2 FQNEAQ. CDR3 length equals 17 residues. CDR3 sequence reads: CASSPQHYISGANVLTF. The CDR3 DNA sequence: TGTGCCAGCAGCCCACAACACTACATCTCTGGGGCCAACGTCCTGACTTTC. Combining the CDR3 with reference TRBV7-8 and TRBJ2-6 gives the whole variable domain GAGVSQSPRYKVAKRGQDVALRCDPISGHVSLFWYQQALGQGPEFLTYFQNEAQLDKSGLPSDRFFAERPEGSVSTLKIQRTQQEDSAVYLCASSPQHYISGANVLTFGAGSRLTVL.

V usage is TRBV2 and J usage is TRBJ2-3, with 9 positions matching TRBD1. The V gene end was trimmed by 6 bases and the J gene end by 3 bases; junction bases not matched to a gene: 7. There are 15 residues in the CDR3. In germline, CDR1 is SNHLY, CDR2 FYNNEI. CDR3 nucleotides: TGTGCCAGCAGGCGGGACAGGGCTCTTACAGATACGCAGTATTTT. Translation gives CASRRDRALTDTQYF.

This clone was found a few times. The V call is TRBV7-9, the J call TRBJ2-5; tentative D call: TRBD2 (5 bases). Germline V gene data show CDR1 as SEHNR and CDR2 as FQNEAQ (reference sequence). V was trimmed by 10 bases and J by 1 base, leaving 16 bases between them. This CDR3 has 14 residues. CDR3 region: CATYSAGSQETQYF. The CDR3 region has the DNA TGTGCCACTTACTCCGCGGGCAGCCAAGAGACCCAGTACTTC.

The chain has TRBV27 and TRBJ2-3; TRBD2 aligns across 9 bases. The CDR3 spans 17 residues. V lost 0 bases to trimming and J lost 1 base; unmatched junction nucleotides: 5. Germline V gene lookup returns CDR1 MNHEY and CDR2 SMNVEV (reference sequence). The CDR3 sequence is CASSLSGGGGGTDTQYF. The CDR3 DNA follows: TGTGCCAGCAGTTTATCCGGCGGGGGGGGCGGCACAGATACGCAGTATTTT.

This chain links TRBV27 with TRBJ2-1; D ambiguous. In germline, CDR1 is MNHEY, CDR2 SMNVEV (reference sequence). The V end lost 6 bases, the J end lost 0 bases, and 12 bases lay between the germline ends. The CDR3 loop spans 15 amino acids. CDR3 in DNA: TGTGCCAGCAGCCCCACTCCTAGCTCCTACAATGAGCAGTTCTTC. Amino acids: CASSPTPSSYNEQFF.

The rearrangement links TRBV30 to TRBJ1-1; TRBD1 is a possible D gene (5 bases). The length of the CDR3 is 12 residues. Looked up from germline, CDR1 is GTSNPN and CDR2 is SVGIG (reference sequence). Trimming cost V 8 bases and J 3 bases, with 13 bases left between them. The CDR3 reads CASRGHYTEAFF. CDR3 DNA sequence: TGTGCCAGCCGCGGACACTACACTGAAGCTTTCTTT. Together with reference TRBV30 and TRBJ1-1, the CDR3 gives the full variable domain: SQTIHQWPATLVQPVGSPLSLECTVEGTSNPNLYWYRQAAGRGLQLLFYSVGIGQISSEVPQNLSASRPQDRQFILSSKKLLLSDSGFYLCASRGHYTEAFFGQGTRLTVV.

This clone was observed once. The rearrangement joins TRBV6-5 to TRBJ1-1; tentatively, D is TRBD1 (6 bases). CDR1 is MNHEY, CDR2 SVGAGI, per germline. V shed 1 base and J shed 1 base, with 10 bases lying between them. The CDR3 loop spans 15 amino acids. The CDR3 sequence: CASSYLDRRNTEAFF. DNA of the CDR3: TGTGCCAGCAGTTACTTAGACAGGAGGAACACTGAAGCTTTCTTT.

The chain combines TRBV2 with TRBJ1-3; 7 bases fit TRBD1. Per germline, CDR1 SNHLY and CDR2 FYNNEI. J gave up 2 bases and V 6 bases, and 1 base lay outside the gene matches. This CDR3 comprises 13 residues. CDR3 sequence: CASRGQTGNTIYF. For the CDR3, the DNA is TGTGCCAGCAGGGGACAGACTGGAAACACCATATATTTT.

V and J are TRBV13 and TRBJ1-1; 7 nucleotides align to TRBD1. Losses at the gene ends were 4 bases for V and 5 bases for J; bases not matched to a gene: 4. The length of the CDR3 is 13 residues. CDR1 PRHDT and CDR2 FYEKMQ come from the germline V gene (reference sequence). CDR3 sequence (DNA): TGTGCCAGCAGCTATACAGGGGCTACTGAAGCTTTCTTT. Encoded protein: CASSYTGATEAFF.

This clone was picked up one time. J is TRBJ2-3 and V is TRBV28, with a possible D match to TRBD2 (7 bases). Trimming stripped 6 bases from V and 6 bases from J, with 16 bases between. This CDR3 contains 14 residues. Germline V gives CDR1 MDHEN, CDR2 SYDVKM. CDR3 amino acids: CASSQAGRGDTQYF. The CDR3 region has the DNA TGTGCCAGCAGCCAAGCGGGAAGGGGGGATACGCAGTATTTT.

A note on this clone: This clone may be a read error of a much larger clone one base away. Different DNA sequences within this sample yield the same CDR3. The V call is TRBV7-8, the J call TRBJ1-1, with a weak D call TRBD1 (5 bases). CDR3 size: 14 residues. CDR1 is SGHVS and CDR2 is FQNEAQ in the germline V gene. Trimming cost V 3 bases and J 0 bases, with 8 bases left between them. The CDR3 region has the DNA TGTGCCAGCAGCTTTGGACAAATGAACACTGAAGCTTTCTTT. It encodes CASSFGQMNTEAFF.

The chain joins TRBV7-5 to TRBJ1-5; the table's D call TRBD1 went unverified against the DNA. TRBV7-5 is termed a pseudogene. This CDR3 has 14 residues. CDR3 nucleotide sequence: TGTGCCAGACAACAGGTAAAGGGCAATCAGCCCCAGCATTTT. Translating it yields CARQQVKGNQPQHF.

V and J are TRBV6-5 and TRBJ1-1; D gene ambiguous. The CDR3 covers 13 residues. CDR1 MNHEY and CDR2 SVGAGI come from the germline V gene. Between the trimmed V and J ends, which lost 0 bases and 7 bases, there was a span of 9 bases. The CDR3 loop is CASSYSMAGEAFF. The CDR3 DNA reads as TGTGCCAGCAGTTACTCAATGGCAGGTGAAGCTTTCTTT.

V is TRBV4-1 and J is TRBJ2-1; 9 bases map to TRBD2. In germline, CDR1 is MGHRA, CDR2 YSYEKL. The V gene end was trimmed by 4 bases and the J gene end by 6 bases; junction bases not matched to a gene: 7. The CDR3 extends over 15 amino acids. CDR3 residues: CASSLLTSGTNEQFF. The CDR3 DNA is TGCGCCAGCAGCCTTCTGACTAGCGGTACCAATGAGCAGTTCTTC.